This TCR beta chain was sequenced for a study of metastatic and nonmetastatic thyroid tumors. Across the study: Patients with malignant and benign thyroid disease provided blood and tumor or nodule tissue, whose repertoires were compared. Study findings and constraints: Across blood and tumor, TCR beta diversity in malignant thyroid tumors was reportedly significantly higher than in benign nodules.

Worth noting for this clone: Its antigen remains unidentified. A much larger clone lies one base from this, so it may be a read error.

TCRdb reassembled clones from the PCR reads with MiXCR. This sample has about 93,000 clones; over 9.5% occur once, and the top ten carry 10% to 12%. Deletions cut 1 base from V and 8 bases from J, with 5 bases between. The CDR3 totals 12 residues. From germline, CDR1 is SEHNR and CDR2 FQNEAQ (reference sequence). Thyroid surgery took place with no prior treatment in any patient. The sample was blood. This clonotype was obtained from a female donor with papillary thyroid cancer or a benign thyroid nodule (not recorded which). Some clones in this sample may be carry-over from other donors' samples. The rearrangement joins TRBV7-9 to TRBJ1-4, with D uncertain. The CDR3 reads CASSLVGEKLFF. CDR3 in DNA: TGTGCCAGCAGCTTAGTGGGGGAAAAACTGTTTTTT. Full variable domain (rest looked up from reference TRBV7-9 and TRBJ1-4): DTGVSQNPRHKITKRGQNVTFRCDPISEHNRLYWYRQTLGQGPEFLTYFQNEAQLEKSRLLSDRFSAERPKGSFSTLEIQRTEQGDSAMYLCASSLVGEKLFFGSGTQLSVL.